Ten or more counts support the clone carrying this TCR beta chain. The CDR3 regions of TCR beta were amplified from RNA transcripts. The HTBI set primed first-round TCR CDR3 RT-PCR. Via MiXCR, TCRdb re-called the multiplex PCR reads, giving one row per CDR3 protein. The sample gives about 420,000 distinct CDR3 sequences, around 15% of which show up once; 4% to 6.5% is in the top ten. The record originates from a study of T cells in Graves' hyperthyroidism and ophthalmopathy. The CDR3 contains 17 residues. Per the germline V gene, CDR1 is SGHKS and CDR2 is YYEKEE (reference sequence). The trim removed 4 bases at V and 0 bases at J, leaving 9 bases unmatched.

This TCR was sampled from a woman aged 18-29 years with Graves' hyperthyroidism. The gene calls are TRBV5-5 and TRBJ1-4; 7 bases map to TRBD1. The specimen was blood. The CDR3 region has the DNA TGTGCCAGCAGCCGCGCGGGGACAGTAGCAACTAATGAAAAACTGTTTTTT. Its protein product is CASSRAGTVATNEKLFF.